These T cell receptor beta chains were read from a single sample in a study of shared T cell receptors in the human thymus. TCRdb's copy holds only in-frame clones and misses some; the assay was immunoSEQ multiplex PCR. The sample carries hundreds of thousands of clones, over 75% recorded once. This same sample was also part of a study on human thymus T cells.

The sample comprised thymocytes. The receptors were gathered from a boy under two years old with a congenital heart defect. Both conserved end residues are part of each CDR3. The D gene is left open where the match is weak. For some rows the clone size is stated as once, few or many, or as a class when expanded; others skip it.

>-|TRBD1|TRBV7-8|TRBJ1-4
CASSLAQQGFYEKLFF
TGTGCCAGCAGCTTAGCTCAACAGGGGTTTTATGAAAAACTGTTTTTT
>-|TRBD1|TRBV25-1|TRBJ1-2
CASSGLGTGDGYTF
TGTGCCAGCAGTGGCTTGGGGACAGGGGATGGCTACACCTTC
>-|TRBD2|TRBV5-1|TRBJ2-1
CASSLEAGGLCNEQFF
TGCGCCAGCAGCTTGGAAGCGGGAGGGCTGTGCAATGAGCAGTTCTTC
>-|-|TRBV28|TRBJ2-2
CASSFPSGAMNTGELFF
TGTGCCAGCAGTTTCCCCTCAGGGGCAATGAACACCGGGGAGCTGTTTTTT
>-|TRBD2|TRBV27|TRBJ2-7
CASSFSTSGDFYEQYF
TGTGCCAGCAGTTTTTCGACTAGCGGGGATTTCTACGAGCAGTACTTC
>-|-|TRBV30|TRBJ2-2
CAWSVLRIRSGETGELFF
TGTGCCTGGAGTGTACTGCGTATTAGGTCAGGGGAAACCGGGGAGCTGTTTTTT
>few|-|TRBV4-3|TRBJ1-1
CASSPVLGLGTEAFF
TGCGCCAGCAGCCCCGTTCTCGGACTCGGCACTGAAGCTTTCTTT
>-|TRBD1|TRBV5-6|TRBJ1-4
CASSKEYQGGPNEKLFF
TGTGCCAGCAGTAAAGAATACCAGGGGGGACCTAATGAAAAACTGTTTTTT
>-|-|TRBV14|TRBJ2-5
CASSLRYQETQYF
TGTGCCAGCAGCCTGAGGTACCAAGAGACCCAGTACTTC
>-|TRBD2|TRBV6-1|TRBJ2-7
CASSESGVSLEREQYF
TGTGCCAGCAGTGAAAGCGGGGTATCCCTTGAGAGGGAGCAGTACTTC
>-|TRBD2|TRBV12-5|TRBJ2-1
CASGLASGVYNEQFF
TGTGCTAGTGGTTTAGCTAGCGGGGTCTACAATGAGCAGTTCTTC
>-|-|TRBV5-1|TRBJ2-1
CASSPLWEASSVEQFF
TGCGCCAGCAGCCCCTTGTGGGAGGCCAGTTCCGTCGAGCAGTTCTTC
>-|TRBD1|TRBV12-5|TRBJ1-5
CASQGDRLNQPQHF
TGTGCTAGTCAAGGGGACAGACTAAATCAGCCCCAGCATTTT
>-|TRBD1|TRBV19|TRBJ1-2
CASSPPGQGNYGYTF
TGTGCCAGTAGTCCCCCGGGACAGGGAAACTATGGCTACACCTTC
>-|TRBD2|TRBV9|TRBJ2-1
CASSVAPLLAGFSYNEQFF
TGTGCCAGCAGCGTAGCCCCCCTCCTAGCGGGTTTCTCCTACAATGAGCAGTTCTTC
>-|TRBD1|TRBV4-2|TRBJ1-1
CASSQVLGTGDEAFF
TGTGCCAGCAGCCAAGTATTAGGGACAGGAGATGAAGCTTTCTTT
>once|-|TRBV20-1|TRBJ1-1
CSDRSDAFF
TGCAGTGACAGGAGTGATGCTTTCTTT
>once|-|TRBV7-9|TRBJ1-4
CASSPDRIAEKLFF
TGTGCCAGCAGTCCGGACAGAATAGCTGAAAAACTGTTTTTT
>-|TRBD2|TRBV4-1|TRBJ2-7
CASSQKAGIHYEQYF
TGCGCCAGCAGCCAGAAAGCGGGGATCCACTACGAGCAGTACTTC
>-|TRBD2|TRBV6-4|TRBJ2-3
CASSPQRGGKDTQYF
TGTGCCAGCAGTCCCCAGCGGGGGGGCAAAGATACGCAGTATTTT
>-|-|TRBV5-1|TRBJ2-5
CASSHGTFQETQYF
TGCGCCAGCAGCCACGGGACTTTCCAAGAGACCCAGTACTTC
>-|TRBD1|TRBV5-8|TRBJ1-5
CASSLRTGRKGNQPQHF
TGTGCCAGCAGCTTGCGGACAGGCCGGAAAGGCAATCAGCCCCAGCATTTT
>-|-|TRBV5-1|TRBJ2-3
CASSLARLVVGPPQYF
TGCGCCAGCAGCTTGGCCCGCCTGGTTGTGGGCCCCCCGCAGTATTTT
>once|TRBD1|TRBV6-5|TRBJ2-5
CASSYSDRGRETQYF
TGTGCCAGCAGTTACTCGGACAGGGGGCGAGAGACCCAGTACTTC
>-|-|TRBV9|TRBJ2-2
CASSVAHPGTGELFF
TGTGCCAGCAGCGTAGCGCACCCGGGCACCGGGGAGCTGTTTTTT
>-|-|TRBV28|TRBJ1-1
CASSPQTEAFF
TGTGCCAGCAGTCCTCAGACTGAAGCTTTCTTT
>-|TRBD2|TRBV5-4|TRBJ2-7
CASSSNSGDTNYEQYF
TGTGCCAGCAGCTCAAATAGCGGGGACACCAACTACGAGCAGTACTTC
>-|TRBD1|TRBV25-1|TRBJ2-3
CASSDSNDRGIADTQYF
TGTGCCAGCAGTGATAGTAATGACAGGGGTATTGCAGATACGCAGTATTTT
>-|TRBD1|TRBV5-4|TRBJ2-1
CASSFRDRAYNEQFF
TGTGCCAGCAGCTTCCGGGACAGGGCCTACAATGAGCAGTTCTTC
>-|-|TRBV7-9|TRBJ2-7
CASSYGEDRPYEQYF
TGTGCCAGCAGCTATGGGGAGGACAGGCCCTACGAGCAGTACTTC
>-|-|TRBV6-5|TRBJ1-1
CASQLQVNTEAFF
TGTGCCAGCCAACTACAAGTGAACACTGAAGCTTTCTTT
>-|-|TRBV19|TRBJ1-1
CASRRGLNTEAFF
TGTGCCAGTAGACGAGGATTGAACACTGAAGCTTTCTTT
>-|-|TRBV28|TRBJ2-1
CASSPPAGNEQFF
TGTGCCAGCAGCCCACCGGCGGGCAATGAGCAGTTCTTC
>-|-|TRBV7-7|TRBJ2-5
CASSSRLVGKETQYF
TGTGCCAGCAGCTCCCGACTAGTTGGGAAAGAGACCCAGTACTTC
>-|-|TRBV10-3|TRBJ1-2
CAISELTGTYGYTF
TGTGCCATCAGTGAGTTAACAGGGACCTATGGCTACACCTTC
>-|-|TRBV30|TRBJ1-5
CAWSVQGPTNSNQPQHF
TGTGCCTGGAGTGTACAGGGCCCCACCAATAGCAATCAGCCCCAGCATTTT
>-|-|TRBV6-5|TRBJ2-7
CASSQWRDRPYEQYF
TGTGCCAGCAGCCAATGGAGGGACAGACCCTACGAGCAGTACTTC
>-|TRBD1|TRBV28|TRBJ1-6
CASSFLPTGPAYNSPLHF
TGTGCCAGCAGTTTCCTCCCGACAGGGCCGGCCTATAATTCACCCCTCCACTTT
>-|TRBD1|TRBV6-1|TRBJ1-1
CASRLTGAMNTEAFF
TGTGCCAGCAGGTTGACAGGGGCAATGAACACTGAAGCTTTCTTT
>-|TRBD1|TRBV6-1|TRBJ2-7
CASSEARTGDYEQYF
TGTGCCAGCAGTGAAGCGAGGACAGGGGACTACGAGCAGTACTTC
>-|-|TRBV10-3|TRBJ2-5
CAISAQGSETQYF
TGTGCCATCAGTGCTCAGGGATCAGAGACCCAGTACTTC
>-|-|TRBV18|TRBJ2-2
CASSITGDTGELFF
TGTGCCAGCTCAATTACGGGAGATACCGGGGAGCTGTTTTTT
>-|-|TRBV4-1|TRBJ2-1
CASSQEGVPGNEQFF
TGCGCCAGCAGCCAAGAAGGGGTACCTGGGAATGAGCAGTTCTTC
>-|-|TRBV21-1|TRBJ2-5
CASSKGADRQETQYF
TGTGCCAGCAGCAAAGGTGCGGACAGACAAGAGACCCAGTACTTC
>-|TRBD2|TRBV4-3|TRBJ2-1
CASSAGRAKYNEQFF
TGCGCCAGCAGCGCCGGGAGGGCAAAGTACAATGAGCAGTTCTTC
>-|-|TRBV6-6|TRBJ2-4
CASSPDTIINIQYF
TGTGCCAGCAGTCCCGACACGATAATAAACATTCAGTACTTC
>-|-|TRBV19|TRBJ2-1
CASSTPGWGDNEQFF
TGTGCCAGTAGTACCCCCGGCTGGGGAGACAATGAGCAGTTCTTC
>-|TRBD2|TRBV11-2|TRBJ2-7
CASSLAASGRNYYEQYF
TGTGCCAGCAGCTTAGCGGCTAGCGGGAGAAACTACTACGAGCAGTACTTC
>-|TRBD1|TRBV28|TRBJ1-3
CASSMGQLAGNTIYF
TGTGCCAGCAGCATGGGACAGCTAGCTGGAAACACCATATATTTT
>-|-|TRBV5-1|TRBJ2-3
CASSQEGTHARTDTQYF
TGCGCCAGCAGCCAGGAAGGGACACACGCTCGCACAGATACGCAGTATTTT
>-|-|TRBV30|TRBJ1-1
CAWSSPRVGFFSAEAFF
TGTGCCTGGAGTTCACCCAGGGTTGGGTTCTTTAGTGCCGAAGCTTTCTTT
>-|TRBD1|TRBV15|TRBJ1-2
CATSRADRGKEDYGYTF
TGTGCCACCAGCAGGGCGGACAGGGGAAAAGAGGACTATGGCTACACCTTC
>-|TRBD1|TRBV4-3|TRBJ2-7
CASSQLGTGYDEQYF
TGCGCCAGCAGCCAACTCGGGACAGGGTATGACGAGCAGTACTTC
>-|-|TRBV28|TRBJ1-5
CASSQDTYQPQHF
TGTGCCAGCAGCCAGGACACTTATCAGCCCCAGCATTTT
>few|TRBD2|TRBV28|TRBJ2-2
CASSLGSGKNTGELFF
TGTGCCAGCAGTTTGGGTAGCGGGAAGAACACCGGGGAGCTGTTTTTT
>-|TRBD1|TRBV5-4|TRBJ1-2
CASSRDRGSGYTF
TGTGCCAGCAGTCGGGACAGGGGGTCTGGCTACACCTTC
>-|-|TRBV19|TRBJ1-1
CATGGDLEAFF
TGTGCCACCGGGGGGGACCTTGAAGCTTTCTTT
>-|-|TRBV5-6|TRBJ2-7
CASSLSSPRPFYEQYF
TGTGCCAGCAGCTTGAGTTCGCCTAGACCCTTTTACGAGCAGTACTTC
>-|-|TRBV25-1|TRBJ2-7
CASSEGERMTYEQYF
TGTGCCAGCAGTGAAGGAGAGAGAATGACCTACGAGCAGTACTTC